The rows below give T cell receptor beta chains drawn from one sample of a study of breast tumors, draining lymph nodes, adjacent tissues. MiXCR, applied by TCRdb to the multiplex PCR reads, yields one record per CDR3 protein. The sample has 150,000 to 200,000 distinct CDR3 sequences; roughly a third are singletons. Specimen: axillary lymph node tissue. These receptors were taken from a female donor with breast cancer. Some clones in this sample may be carry-over from other donors' samples. Both conserved end residues are part of each CDR3. The order of the fields is clone size, V gene, J gene, D gene, CDR3 protein, CDR3 DNA. D genes are given only for firm matches. Not all rows give a size; the values are once, few, many and, for expanded clones, a class.

abundance: many
v_gene: TRBV6-1
j_gene: TRBJ2-3
d_gene: .
CDR3aa: CASGMDGLWMADTQYF
CDR3nt: TGTGCCAGCGGAATGGACGGACTTTGGATGGCGGATACGCAGTATTTT

abundance: many
v_gene: TRBV12-3/TRBV12-4
j_gene: TRBJ2-1
d_gene: TRBD2
CDR3aa: CASRAGESNEQFF
CDR3nt: TGTGCCAGCAGAGCGGGAGAGAGCAATGAGCAGTTCTTC

abundance: .
v_gene: TRBV20-1
j_gene: TRBJ2-5
d_gene: .
CDR3aa: CSASSMAAIQETQYF
CDR3nt: TGCAGTGCCAGTAGTATGGCAGCAATCCAAGAGACCCAGTACTTC

abundance: many
v_gene: TRBV3-1
j_gene: TRBJ2-5
d_gene: .
CDR3aa: CASSPIGVVQETQYF
CDR3nt: TGTGCCAGCAGCCCAATTGGTGTGGTTCAAGAGACCCAGTACTTC

abundance: few
v_gene: TRBV27
j_gene: TRBJ1-2
d_gene: .
CDR3aa: CASSLSARTNYGYTF
CDR3nt: TGTGCCAGCAGTTTAAGTGCCAGGACAAACTATGGCTACACCTTC

abundance: many
v_gene: TRBV5-4
j_gene: TRBJ2-1
d_gene: .
CDR3aa: CASSPDAGTRPFF
CDR3nt: TGTGCCAGCAGCCCCGACGCCGGGACGAGGCCGTTCTTC

abundance: .
v_gene: TRBV7-6
j_gene: TRBJ1-1
d_gene: TRBD1
CDR3aa: CASSLSGYRQGASEAFF
CDR3nt: TGTGCCAGCAGCTTATCGGGATATCGCCAGGGGGCCTCTGAAGCTTTCTTT

abundance: many
v_gene: TRBV5-6
j_gene: TRBJ1-2
d_gene: .
CDR3aa: CASRVGDRGSGYGYTF
CDR3nt: TGTGCCAGCAGAGTAGGCGACCGGGGCTCGGGCTATGGCTACACCTTC

abundance: .
v_gene: TRBV2
j_gene: TRBJ1-1
d_gene: .
CDR3aa: CASPGNTEAFF
CDR3nt: TGTGCCAGCCCCGGGAACACTGAAGCTTTCTTT

abundance: many
v_gene: TRBV7-9
j_gene: TRBJ1-4
d_gene: .
CDR3aa: CASSPGNPEKLFF
CDR3nt: TGTGCCAGCAGCCCGGGTAATCCGGAAAAACTGTTTTTT

abundance: many
v_gene: TRBV7-9
j_gene: TRBJ2-7
d_gene: .
CDR3aa: CASSRGAGPDEQYF
CDR3nt: TGTGCCAGCAGCCGGGGGGCAGGACCGGACGAGCAGTACTTC

abundance: .
v_gene: TRBV3-1
j_gene: TRBJ1-5
d_gene: .
CDR3aa: CASSQDEFGRSNQPQHF
CDR3nt: TGTGCCAGCAGCCAAGACGAGTTTGGCAGGAGCAATCAGCCCCAGCATTTT

abundance: .
v_gene: TRBV7-9
j_gene: TRBJ1-4
d_gene: .
CDR3aa: CASSLGQGGNEKLPF
CDR3nt: TGTGCCAGCAGCTTAGGGCAGGGAGGGAATGAAAAACTGCCTTTT

abundance: many
v_gene: TRBV14
j_gene: TRBJ2-5
d_gene: .
CDR3aa: CASSQDQFQETQYF
CDR3nt: TGTGCCAGCAGCCAAGATCAGTTTCAAGAGACCCAGTACTTC

abundance: many
v_gene: TRBV19
j_gene: TRBJ1-2
d_gene: TRBD1
CDR3aa: CASSIEATGGRIYGYTF
CDR3nt: TGTGCCAGTAGTATAGAGGCGACAGGGGGTCGGATCTATGGCTACACCTTC

abundance: .
v_gene: TRBV15
j_gene: TRBJ2-3
d_gene: .
CDR3aa: CATSKGPFADMQYF
CDR3nt: TGTGCCACCAGCAAGGGACCCTTCGCAGATATGCAGTATTTT

abundance: .
v_gene: TRBV7-3
j_gene: TRBJ2-3
d_gene: TRBD1
CDR3aa: CASSQTGQGGRSDTQYF
CDR3nt: TGTGCCAGCAGCCAAACAGGACAGGGGGGGAGGTCAGATACGCAGTATTTT

abundance: many
v_gene: TRBV6-1
j_gene: TRBJ1-4
d_gene: .
CDR3aa: CASRTVPNEKLFF
CDR3nt: TGTGCCAGCCGGACAGTTCCTAATGAAAAACTGTTTTTT

abundance: .
v_gene: TRBV20-1
j_gene: TRBJ1-4
d_gene: .
CDR3aa: CSAVDFGTSANNEKLFF
CDR3nt: TGCAGTGCCGTGGACTTCGGGACTAGCGCTAACAATGAAAAACTGTTTTTT

abundance: many
v_gene: TRBV20-1
j_gene: TRBJ2-6
d_gene: TRBD1
CDR3aa: CSARGTGRSGGANVLTF
CDR3nt: TGCAGTGCTAGGGGGACAGGGCGTTCGGGGGGGGCCAACGTCCTGACTTTC

abundance: many
v_gene: TRBV11-2
j_gene: TRBJ1-2
d_gene: TRBD1
CDR3aa: CASSQGQAYGYTF
CDR3nt: TGTGCCAGCAGCCAGGGACAGGCCTATGGCTACACCTTC

abundance: many
v_gene: TRBV19
j_gene: TRBJ1-3
d_gene: .
CDR3aa: CASRLGAGNTIYF
CDR3nt: TGTGCCAGTAGACTGGGAGCTGGAAACACCATATATTTT

abundance: many
v_gene: TRBV19
j_gene: TRBJ2-1
d_gene: .
CDR3aa: CASSMMGDYNEQFF
CDR3nt: TGTGCCAGTAGTATGATGGGGGACTACAATGAGCAGTTCTTC

abundance: many
v_gene: TRBV19
j_gene: TRBJ2-1
d_gene: .
CDR3aa: CASSIEQYSYNEQFF
CDR3nt: TGTGCCAGTAGTATAGAACAGTATAGCTACAATGAGCAGTTCTTC

abundance: .
v_gene: TRBV12-3/TRBV12-4
j_gene: TRBJ2-4
d_gene: TRBD1
CDR3aa: CASRATGGENIQYF
CDR3nt: TGTGCCAGCAGGGCCACAGGGGGCGAAAACATTCAGTACTTC

abundance: many
v_gene: TRBV4-1
j_gene: TRBJ2-1
d_gene: .
CDR3aa: CASSQSASSYNEQFF
CDR3nt: TGCGCCAGCAGCCAATCGGCGAGCTCCTACAATGAGCAGTTCTTC

abundance: .
v_gene: TRBV13
j_gene: TRBJ2-3
d_gene: TRBD2
CDR3aa: CASSSSGGLTDTQYF
CDR3nt: TGTGCCAGCAGCTCTAGCGGGGGGCTAACAGATACGCAGTATTTT

abundance: .
v_gene: TRBV9
j_gene: TRBJ2-1
d_gene: .
CDR3aa: CASSPGDDREQFF
CDR3nt: TGTGCCAGCAGCCCGGGGGACGATCGTGAGCAGTTCTTC

abundance: .
v_gene: TRBV20-1
j_gene: TRBJ1-2
d_gene: TRBD1
CDR3aa: CSAPSGTDYGYTF
CDR3nt: TGCAGTGCTCCTTCCGGGACAGACTATGGCTACACCTTC

abundance: .
v_gene: TRBV15
j_gene: TRBJ2-3
d_gene: TRBD2
CDR3aa: CATRVRLAASTDTQYF
CDR3nt: TGTGCCACCAGGGTTCGCCTAGCGGCTAGCACAGATACGCAGTATTTT

abundance: .
v_gene: TRBV5-1
j_gene: TRBJ2-1
d_gene: TRBD2
CDR3aa: CASSLERGVREQFF
CDR3nt: TGTGCCAGCAGCTTGGAGCGGGGGGTTAGGGAGCAGTTCTTC

abundance: once
v_gene: TRBV7-9
j_gene: TRBJ2-1
d_gene: .
CDR3aa: CASSLEGGNEQFF
CDR3nt: TGTGCCAGCAGCTTGGAAGGGGGCAATGAGCAGTTCTTC

abundance: many
v_gene: TRBV10-1
j_gene: TRBJ2-7
d_gene: TRBD1
CDR3aa: CASSEGTGGDEQYF
CDR3nt: TGCGCCAGCAGTGAAGGGACAGGGGGCGACGAGCAGTACTTC

abundance: .
v_gene: TRBV15
j_gene: TRBJ1-3
d_gene: .
CDR3aa: CATGRVPPSANTIYF
CDR3nt: TGTGCCACCGGCAGAGTACCCCCCTCTGCAAACACCATATATTTT

abundance: .
v_gene: TRBV27
j_gene: TRBJ2-3
d_gene: .
CDR3aa: CASTSPGPPHYDTQYF
CDR3nt: TGTGCCAGCACCTCCCCGGGACCTCCGCACTACGATACGCAGTATTTT

abundance: .
v_gene: TRBV18
j_gene: TRBJ2-1
d_gene: TRBD2
CDR3aa: CASSFTLGLAGNEQFF
CDR3nt: TGTGCCAGCTCATTCACTCTGGGACTAGCGGGGAATGAGCAGTTCTTC

abundance: many
v_gene: TRBV10-3
j_gene: TRBJ2-7
d_gene: TRBD2
CDR3aa: CAISDGLAGYEQYF
CDR3nt: TGTGCCATCAGTGACGGGCTAGCGGGCTACGAGCAGTACTTC

abundance: .
v_gene: TRBV10-3
j_gene: TRBJ1-5
d_gene: .
CDR3aa: CAISESLGLAGVSNQPQHF
CDR3nt: TGTGCCATCAGTGAGTCGTTAGGACTAGCGGGGGTTAGCAATCAGCCCCAGCATTTT

abundance: .
v_gene: TRBV10-3
j_gene: TRBJ1-6
d_gene: TRBD1
CDR3aa: CAISPWDRGDSPLHF
CDR3nt: TGTGCCATCAGTCCTTGGGACAGGGGAGACTCACCCCTCCACTTT

abundance: many
v_gene: TRBV19
j_gene: TRBJ2-3
d_gene: .
CDR3aa: CASSISIGGPDTQYF
CDR3nt: TGTGCCAGTAGTATTTCCATTGGGGGCCCAGATACGCAGTATTTT

abundance: .
v_gene: TRBV9
j_gene: TRBJ2-5
d_gene: .
CDR3aa: CASSWGTASETQYF
CDR3nt: TGTGCCAGCAGCTGGGGGACTGCGTCGGAGACCCAGTACTTC

abundance: many
v_gene: TRBV7-3
j_gene: TRBJ2-1
d_gene: .
CDR3aa: CASSLADEAYNEQFF
CDR3nt: TGTGCCAGCAGCCTAGCTGACGAAGCGTACAATGAGCAGTTCTTC

abundance: .
v_gene: TRBV7-7
j_gene: TRBJ2-5
d_gene: .
CDR3aa: CARRGGGAFQETQYF
CDR3nt: TGTGCTAGGAGGGGTGGCGGGGCCTTTCAAGAGACCCAGTACTTC

abundance: .
v_gene: TRBV5-1
j_gene: TRBJ2-7
d_gene: .
CDR3aa: CASSPVGYEQYF
CDR3nt: TGCGCCAGCAGCCCGGTGGGCTACGAGCAGTACTTC

abundance: many
v_gene: TRBV5-1
j_gene: TRBJ2-1
d_gene: TRBD2
CDR3aa: CASSLATSGVSSEQFF
CDR3nt: TGCGCCAGCAGCTTGGCTACTAGCGGGGTTAGTAGTGAGCAGTTCTTC

abundance: many
v_gene: TRBV2
j_gene: TRBJ1-2
d_gene: TRBD1
CDR3aa: CASSGDRAGYTF
CDR3nt: TGTGCCAGCAGTGGGGACAGGGCTGGCTACACCTTC

abundance: many
v_gene: TRBV20-1
j_gene: TRBJ2-1
d_gene: TRBD2
CDR3aa: CSARDSGASGRNEQFF
CDR3nt: TGCAGTGCTAGAGACTCGGGGGCTAGCGGGCGTAATGAGCAGTTCTTC

abundance: many
v_gene: TRBV11-2
j_gene: TRBJ2-2
d_gene: .
CDR3aa: CASSLVGTGELFF
CDR3nt: TGTGCCAGCAGCTTAGTCGGGACCGGGGAGCTGTTTTTT

abundance: once
v_gene: TRBV7-9
j_gene: TRBJ1-2
d_gene: .
CDR3aa: CASSSLDGATYGYTF
CDR3nt: TGTGCCAGCAGCTCCCTGGACGGGGCAACCTATGGCTACACCTTC

abundance: many
v_gene: TRBV19
j_gene: TRBJ2-5
d_gene: .
CDR3aa: CASRWSPGTGAQYF
CDR3nt: TGTGCCAGTAGGTGGTCGCCCGGAACTGGGGCCCAGTACTTC

abundance: many
v_gene: TRBV12-3/TRBV12-4
j_gene: TRBJ2-7
d_gene: .
CDR3aa: CASSLGRDYEQYF
CDR3nt: TGTGCCAGCAGTTTGGGACGGGACTACGAGCAGTACTTC

abundance: many
v_gene: TRBV6-6
j_gene: TRBJ2-1
d_gene: .
CDR3aa: CASSPTVFDEQFF
CDR3nt: TGTGCCAGCAGCCCGACAGTGTTCGATGAGCAGTTCTTC

abundance: many
v_gene: TRBV20-1
j_gene: TRBJ2-5
d_gene: .
CDR3aa: CSAREGGRGETQYF
CDR3nt: TGCAGTGCTAGGGAGGGGGGGCGTGGAGAGACCCAGTACTTC

abundance: many
v_gene: TRBV20-1
j_gene: TRBJ2-7
d_gene: TRBD1
CDR3aa: CSATGTGDHEQYF
CDR3nt: TGCAGTGCTACCGGGACAGGGGACCACGAGCAGTACTTC

abundance: once
v_gene: TRBV11-2
j_gene: TRBJ1-3
d_gene: .
CDR3aa: CASSLLPGCGNTIYF
CDR3nt: TGTGCCAGCAGCCTCCTACCAGGTTGTGGAAACACCATATATTTT

abundance: .
v_gene: TRBV10-1
j_gene: TRBJ2-2
d_gene: .
CDR3aa: CASSESQTTGELFF
CDR3nt: TGCGCCAGCAGTGAGTCACAAACCACCGGGGAGCTGTTTTTT

abundance: many
v_gene: TRBV12-3/TRBV12-4
j_gene: TRBJ1-6
d_gene: .
CDR3aa: CASSFKPEGPLHF
CDR3nt: TGTGCCAGCAGTTTTAAGCCCGAAGGACCCCTCCACTTT